This TCR beta chain was captured in a study of shared clonotypes between healthy human individuals. This clone was observed once. The antigen is unknown. An end of the junction differs from the germline gene, which may be a read error. Study-wide points: The generation probabilities recorded for non-shared clonotypes fell below those of clonotypes shared by all four donors.

The data were produced by immunoSEQ multiplex PCR, yet TCRdb's version contains in-frame clones alone and is incomplete. The profile shows roughly 530,000 clones, 90% to 96% of them singletons. The germline V gene has CDR1 SGDLS and CDR2 YYNGEE. The CDR3 length is 10 residues. The TCR was taken from a woman aged 25 to 39 in good health. The chain recombines TRBV9 with TRBJ1-2; D is possibly TRBD1 (5 bases). The sequenced material came from naive CD4+ T cells sorted from blood. As for subset: CD45RA+ positively selected. CDR3 amino acids: CASSLLGRSF. Written as DNA, the CDR3 is TGTGCCAGCAGCCTTCTGGGGCGGTCCTTC.